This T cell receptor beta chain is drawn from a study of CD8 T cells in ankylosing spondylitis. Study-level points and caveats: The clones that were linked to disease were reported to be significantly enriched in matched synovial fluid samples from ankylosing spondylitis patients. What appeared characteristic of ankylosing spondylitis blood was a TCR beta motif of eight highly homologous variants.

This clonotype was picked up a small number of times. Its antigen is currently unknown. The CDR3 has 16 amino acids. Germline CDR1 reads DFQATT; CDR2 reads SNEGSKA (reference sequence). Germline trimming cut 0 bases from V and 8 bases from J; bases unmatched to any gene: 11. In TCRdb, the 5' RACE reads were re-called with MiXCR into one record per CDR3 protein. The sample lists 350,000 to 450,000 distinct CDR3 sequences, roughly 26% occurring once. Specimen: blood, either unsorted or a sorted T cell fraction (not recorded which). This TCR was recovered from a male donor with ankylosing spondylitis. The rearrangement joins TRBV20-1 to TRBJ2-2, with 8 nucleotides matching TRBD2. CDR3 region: CSARDGVAGYAGELFF. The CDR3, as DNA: TGCAGTGCTAGAGATGGGGTAGCGGGATACGCAGGGGAGCTGTTTTTT.